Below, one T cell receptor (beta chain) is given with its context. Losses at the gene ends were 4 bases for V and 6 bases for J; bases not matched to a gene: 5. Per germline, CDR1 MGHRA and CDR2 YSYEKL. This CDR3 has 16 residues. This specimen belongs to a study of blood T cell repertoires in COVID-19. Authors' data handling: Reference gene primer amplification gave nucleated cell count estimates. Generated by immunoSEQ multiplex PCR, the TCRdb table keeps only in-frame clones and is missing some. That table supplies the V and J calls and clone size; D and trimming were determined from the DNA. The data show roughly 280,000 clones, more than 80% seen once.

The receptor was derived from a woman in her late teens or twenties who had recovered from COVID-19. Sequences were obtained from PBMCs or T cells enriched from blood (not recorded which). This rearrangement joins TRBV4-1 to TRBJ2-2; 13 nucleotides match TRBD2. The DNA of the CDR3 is TGCGCCAGCAGCCCGCTACTAGCGGGGGGGGCCGGGGAGCTGTTTTTT. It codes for CASSPLLAGGAGELFF.